This record looks at one T cell receptor (beta chain) sequence and its context. This CDR3 region has 18 residues. CDR1 is SGDLS, CDR2 YYNGEE, per germline. Germline trimming cut 1 base from V and 2 bases from J; bases unmatched to any gene: 11. PCR was performed a second time for roughly 7 to 11 cycles using a sample-barcoded 5' primer and a J-beta primer mix. A 12-random-nucleotide template-switch adaptor tagged each cDNA molecule. TCRdb re-derived calls from the 5' RACE reads in MiXCR, one entry per CDR3 protein. The sample yields hundreds of thousands of distinct CDR3 sequences, under 70% seen once. These data originate in a study of blood T cells in healthy people across ages.

The sample taken for sequencing was blood. This rearrangement joins TRBV9 to TRBJ2-5; TRBD1 matches at 10 bases. This sequence originates from a man aged 60 to 75 in good health. The DNA of the CDR3 is TGTGCCAGCAGCGTACTCAACCACCGGGACAGGGGACAAGAGACCCAGTACTTC. The encoded protein is CASSVLNHRDRGQETQYF. Supplemented by reference TRBV9 and TRBJ2-5, the full variable domain reads DSGVTQTPKHLITATGQRVTLRCSPRSGDLSVYWYQQSLDQGLQFLIQYYNGEERAKGNILERFSAQQFPDLHSELNLSSLELGDSALYFCASSVLNHRDRGQETQYFGPGTRLLVL.